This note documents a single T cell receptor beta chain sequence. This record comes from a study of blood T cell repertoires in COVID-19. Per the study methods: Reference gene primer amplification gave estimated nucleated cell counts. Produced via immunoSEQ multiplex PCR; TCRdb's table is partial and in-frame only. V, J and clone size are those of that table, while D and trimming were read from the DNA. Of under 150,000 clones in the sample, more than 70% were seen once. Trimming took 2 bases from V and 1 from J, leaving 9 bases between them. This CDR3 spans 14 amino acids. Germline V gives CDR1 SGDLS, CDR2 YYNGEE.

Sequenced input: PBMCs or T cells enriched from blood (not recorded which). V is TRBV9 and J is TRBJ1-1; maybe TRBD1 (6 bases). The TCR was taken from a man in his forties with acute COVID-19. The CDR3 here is CASSVGASNTEAFF. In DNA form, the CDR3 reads TGTGCCAGCAGCGTGGGGGCCTCGAACACTGAAGCTTTCTTT.